The 9 T cell receptor beta chains listed next were all sequenced from one sample in a study of technical replicates of blood from a few donors. The repertoire was sequenced with immunoSEQ multiplex PCR; TCRdb's copy has only in-frame clones and lacks some. The sample shows about 98,000 clones, around 95% of them seen only once. The sample consisted of T cells isolated from PBMCs. These receptors were obtained from a human donor in good health.

This clone was seen once. The chain uses TRBV7-6 and TRBJ2-3, with 9 bases fitting TRBD2. Per germline, CDR1 SGHVS and CDR2 FNYEAQ. The junction had 12 bases not matched to a gene; V was cut back by 5 bases and J by 6 bases. This CDR3 is built from 16 residues. The CDR3 DNA reads as TGTGCCAGCAGCGTCTTGATAGCGGGAGCGGGGGATACGCAGTATTTT. It yields the protein CASSVLIAGAGDTQYF.

V is TRBV15 and J is TRBJ1-5; D ambiguous. Trimming left V 3 bases short and J 8 bases short, with 8 bases between. CDR1 and CDR2 (germline): LNHNV, YYDKDF (reference sequence). This CDR3 comprises 12 residues. CDR3 protein: CATSRRLEPQHF. The CDR3 DNA reads as TGTGCCACCAGCAGGAGGTTGGAGCCCCAGCATTTT. Drawing the rest from reference TRBV15 and TRBJ1-5, the complete variable domain is DAMVIQNPRYQVTQFGKPVTLSCSQTLNHNVMYWYQQKSSQAPKLLFHYYDKDFNNEADTPDNFQSRRPNTSFCFLDIRSPGLGDTAMYLCATSRRLEPQHFGDGTRLSIL.

The chain employs TRBV5-4 and TRBJ2-5; 11 bases map to TRBD2. Germline CDR1 is SGHNT and CDR2 is YYREEE (reference sequence). The CDR3 totals 15 residues. Trimming took 5 bases from V and 11 from J; bases not matched to a gene: 14. The CDR3 region has the DNA TGTGCCAGCAGTCCTGACGTACGGACTAGCGGGCCGCAGTACTTC. Translated, it gives CASSPDVRTSGPQYF. The full variable domain, in which reference TRBV5-4 and TRBJ2-5 provide the parts outside the CDR3, is ETGVTQSPTHLIKTRGQQVTLRCSSQSGHNTVSWYQQALGQGPQFIFQYYREEENGRGNFPPRFSGLQFPNYSSELNVNALELDDSALYLCASSPDVRTSGPQYFGPGTRLLVL.

This chain joins TRBV7-8 and TRBJ2-7, with 10 bases matching TRBD2. After removal of 10 bases from V and 4 bases from J, the junction contained 7 bases not matched to a gene. The CDR3 runs to 13 residues. Germline V gene sequence: CDR1 SGHVS, CDR2 FQNEAQ. The CDR3 protein is CATTPSGSYEQYF. In DNA form, the CDR3 reads TGTGCCACGACTCCTAGCGGGAGTTACGAGCAGTACTTC.

J is TRBJ1-5 and V is TRBV28; 10 bases fit TRBD1. Germline CDR1 reads MDHEN; CDR2 reads SYDVKM. The CDR3 sequence is 19 residues long. Losses at the gene ends were 4 bases for V and 4 bases for J; bases not matched to a gene: 16. The CDR3 region has the DNA TGTGCCAGCAGTTCTCTCCCGGGACAGGGGTACGGGGCAAATCAGCCCCAGCATTTT. Residues: CASSSLPGQGYGANQPQHF.

This rearrangement joins TRBV19 to TRBJ2-7; 10 positions match TRBD1. This CDR3 is built from 17 residues. Germline CDR1 LNHDA, CDR2 SQIVND (reference sequence). V dropped 5 bases and J dropped 5; count of bases not matched to a gene: 15. The CDR3 nucleotides read TGTGCCAGTAGTCCCTTGCAAGGGGGACAGGGGTTCCACGAGCAGTACTTC. Translation gives CASSPLQGGQGFHEQYF. Using reference TRBV19 and TRBJ2-7 for the parts outside the CDR3, the full variable domain is DGGITQSPKYLFRKEGQNVTLSCEQNLNHDAMYWYRQDPGQGLRLIYYSQIVNDFQKGDIAEGYSVSREKKESFPLTVTSAQKNPTAFYLCASSPLQGGQGFHEQYFGPGTRLTVT.

The chain is built from TRBV5-1 and TRBJ1-1, with TRBD1 matching 9 bases. V lost 5 bases and J lost 4; bases outside the gene matches: 9. Germline-derived CDR1 and CDR2 are SGHRS and YFSETQ. The CDR3 is 15 residues long. The CDR3 region is CASSDEQGAPTEAFF. The CDR3 DNA sequence: TGCGCCAGCAGTGACGAACAGGGGGCGCCCACTGAAGCTTTCTTT.

V usage is TRBV19 and J usage is TRBJ1-1; D remains unclear. The germline V gene has CDR1 LNHDA and CDR2 SQIVND (reference sequence). This CDR3 region has 13 residues. V was trimmed by 4 bases and J by 1 base, leaving 7 bases between them. The CDR3 nucleotides are TGTGCCAGTAGTAGTCCGGGGAACACTGAAGCTTTCTTT. Translated, it gives CASSSPGNTEAFF.

The genes are TRBV5-5 and TRBJ2-1; tentatively, D is TRBD1 (5 bases). There are 18 residues in the CDR3. Trimming stripped 1 base from V and 4 bases from J, with 21 bases between. CDR1 and CDR2 from the germline V gene are SGHKS and YYEKEE (reference sequence). The CDR3 spells CASSLSIRAPPFYNEQFF. CDR3 DNA: TGTGCCAGCAGCTTGTCGATCAGGGCCCCTCCCTTTTACAATGAGCAGTTCTTC.